One sample yielded the 11 T cell receptor beta chains listed below, sequenced in a study of radiotherapy plus CTLA-4 blockade in lung cancer (dated by TCRdb to 2017 to 2018). Library prep was done by the immunoSEQ multiplex PCR assay. TCRdb obtained this table from immuneACCESS and retained in-frame rearrangements with V and J assigned. These tables miss some clones; where compared with another copy, unresolved V genes account for less than half of the shortfall, and the remainder is unexplained. The sample profile shows roughly 120,000 clones; roughly 80% of them were found once. The leading ten clones occupy about 3.5% of the sample. The sample consisted of peripheral blood, taken from a patient treated with radiotherapy plus ipilimumab. These receptors were obtained from a human donor with non-small cell lung cancer that progressed on radiotherapy plus ipilimumab. Some clones in this sample may be carry-over from other donors' samples.

The chain recombines TRBV4-2 with TRBJ1-6; D is unresolved. Deletions cut 0 bases from V and 10 bases from J, with 13 bases between. This CDR3 spans 15 amino acids. Germline CDR1 is LGHNA and CDR2 is YNFKEQ. The CDR3 nucleotides are TGTGCCAGCAGCCAAGAGGCGGGGTTTGAATCACCCCTCCACTTT. Its protein product is CASSQEAGFESPLHF.

The chain has TRBV5-1 and TRBJ2-7; 15 nucleotides align to TRBD2. The CDR3 contains 17 residues. V shed 0 bases and J 3 bases; nucleotides not matched to a gene: 4. Germline CDR1 is SGHRS and CDR2 is YFSETQ. CDR3 sequence (DNA): TGCGCCAGCAGCTTGGCGGGACTAGCGGGGGGAAACTACGAGCAGTACTTC. This encodes CASSLAGLAGGNYEQYF.

This CDR3 reads CASTRFDRVNTEAFF. Written as DNA, the CDR3 is TGTGCCAGCACCCGGTTCGACAGGGTGAACACTGAAGCTTTCTTT. The chain employs TRBV7-2 and TRBJ1-1; 7 nucleotides line up with TRBD1. This CDR3 is 15 amino acids long. V trimming: 7 bases; J trimming: 0 bases; junction bases outside the gene matches: 8. Germline CDR1 SGHTA, CDR2 FQGNSA.

The chain recombines TRBV11-2 with TRBJ1-2, with D uncertain. The CDR3 runs 12 residues. The V gene's germline CDR1 is SGHAT and CDR2 FQNNGV. V was clipped by 2 bases and J by 4 bases, with 5 bases between them. The CDR3 nucleotides read TGTGCCAGCAGCTTAAGGAGCTATGGCTACACCTTC. It codes for CASSLRSYGYTF.

The V gene is TRBV15, the J gene TRBJ1-2, with D possibly being TRBD1 (5 bases). Germline assignment: CDR1 LNHNV and CDR2 YYDKDF (reference sequence). The CDR3 is 15 residues long. Trimming left V 2 bases short and J 8 bases short, with 18 bases between. CDR3 bases: TGTGCCACCAGCAGACTACAGGCTTCGGTGGGCGGCTACACCTTC. It encodes CATSRLQASVGGYTF.

This rearrangement joins TRBV6-6 to TRBJ1-1; maybe TRBD1 (5 bases). CDR3 length: 14 amino acids. V lost 5 bases and J 4 bases, leaving 14 bases between the germline ends. CDR1 MNHNY and CDR2 SVGAGI come from the germline V gene (reference sequence). CDR3: CASSQLGGGTEAFF. In DNA, the CDR3 is TGTGCCAGCAGTCAGCTGGGTGGGGGCACTGAAGCTTTCTTT.

This chain uses TRBV7-9 with TRBJ2-7; D is unclear. The V end lost 7 bases, the J end lost 4 bases, and 14 bases lay between the germline ends. The CDR3 sequence is 13 residues long. Germline-derived CDR1 and CDR2 are SEHNR and FQNEAQ (reference sequence). The CDR3 reads CASNRGSRYEQYF. Here the CDR3 DNA reads TGTGCCAGCAACCGCGGAAGCCGATACGAGCAGTACTTC.

CDR3 residues: CSLGGVVSRTDTQYF. The CDR3 DNA reads as TGCAGCCTAGGAGGGGTGGTATCGAGGACAGATACGCAGTATTTT. The chain recombines TRBV29-1 with TRBJ2-3; D possibly corresponds to TRBD2 (6 bases). V shed 8 bases and J shed 3 bases, with 21 bases lying between them. CDR1 and CDR2 (germline): SQVTM, ANQGSEA. The CDR3 runs 15 residues.

The chain combines TRBV4-2 with TRBJ1-1; unclear D gene. V was cut by 1 base and J by 0 bases, with 15 bases left in between. Germline CDR1 reads LGHNA; CDR2 reads YNFKEQ. The CDR3 is 17 amino acids. Here the CDR3 DNA reads TGTGCCAGCAGCCAAGGGGTGGGAAAATTAATGAACACTGAAGCTTTCTTT. This encodes CASSQGVGKLMNTEAFF.

The CDR3 DNA is TGTGCCAGCACCCGGTCGGGGACCTATGGCTACACCTTC. It specifies CASTRSGTYGYTF. The chain is built from TRBV5-5 and TRBJ1-2; D is perhaps TRBD1 (5 bases). This CDR3 has 13 amino acids. Germline loops: CDR1 SGHKS, CDR2 YYEKEE (reference sequence). The V end was cut by 6 bases, the J end by 4 bases, with 13 bases between.

A word on this clone: Different DNA sequences within this sample yield the same CDR3. The V call is TRBV11-2, the J call TRBJ1-1; TRBD1 might be the D (6 bases). V was clipped by 4 bases and J by 1 base, with 13 bases between them. CDR1 and CDR2 from the germline V gene are SGHAT and FQNNGV. The CDR3 runs to 15 residues. The CDR3 DNA follows: TGTGCCAGCAGCTCACAGGGATCGTGGAACACTGAAGCTTTCTTT. Its protein product is CASSSQGSWNTEAFF. Full variable domain (missing parts from reference TRBV11-2 and TRBJ1-1): EAGVAQSPRYKIIEKRQSVAFWCNPISGHATLYWYQQILGQGPKLLIQFQNNGVVDDSQLPKDRFSAERLKGVDSTLKIQPAKLEDSAVYLCASSSQGSWNTEAFFGQGTRLTVV.